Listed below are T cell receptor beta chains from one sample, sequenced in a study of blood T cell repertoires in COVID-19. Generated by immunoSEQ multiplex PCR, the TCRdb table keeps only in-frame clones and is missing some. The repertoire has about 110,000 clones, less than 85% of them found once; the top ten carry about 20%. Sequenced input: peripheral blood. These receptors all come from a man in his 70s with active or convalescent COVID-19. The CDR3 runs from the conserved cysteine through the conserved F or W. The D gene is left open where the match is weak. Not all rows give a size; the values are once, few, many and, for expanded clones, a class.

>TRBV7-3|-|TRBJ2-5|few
CASSRSGTQRETQYF
TGTGCCAGCAGCAGGTCCGGGACTCAGAGAGAGACCCAGTACTTC
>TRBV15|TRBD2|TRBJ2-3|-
CATSRDLAGNTDTQYF
TGTGCCACCAGCAGAGACCTAGCGGGCAATACAGATACGCAGTATTTT
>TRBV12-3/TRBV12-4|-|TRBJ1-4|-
CASSDSNEKLFF
TGTGCCAGCAGCGACAGCAATGAAAAACTGTTTTTT
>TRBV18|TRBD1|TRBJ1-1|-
CASSWGQVDTEAFF
TGTGCCAGCTCATGGGGACAGGTTGACACTGAAGCTTTCTTT
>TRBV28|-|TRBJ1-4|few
CASSTDSSNEKLFF
TGTGCCAGCAGTACGGACAGTAGTAATGAAAAACTGTTTTTT
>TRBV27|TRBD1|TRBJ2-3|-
CASSLRVGQGVSDTQYF
TGTGCCAGCAGTTTACGCGTTGGACAGGGGGTTTCCGATACGCAGTATTTT
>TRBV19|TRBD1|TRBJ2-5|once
CASSTQGAQVETQYF
TGTGCCAGTAGTACGCAGGGGGCGCAGGTCGAGACCCAGTACTTC
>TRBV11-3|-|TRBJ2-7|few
CASSLDGGSGEQYF
TGTGCCAGCAGCTTAGATGGCGGGTCGGGCGAGCAGTACTTC
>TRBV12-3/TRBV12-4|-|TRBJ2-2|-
CASSYAGGELFF
TGTGCCAGCAGTTATGCGGGCGGGGAGCTGTTTTTT
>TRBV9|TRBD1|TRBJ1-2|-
CASSARQGAYGYTF
TGTGCCAGCAGCGCCAGACAGGGGGCCTATGGCTACACCTTC
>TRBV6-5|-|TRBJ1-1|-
CASGRSGTEAFF
TGTGCCAGCGGGCGGAGCGGCACTGAAGCTTTCTTT
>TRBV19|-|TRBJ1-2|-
CASSIAFQYGYTF
TGTGCCAGTAGTATAGCGTTCCAGTATGGCTACACCTTC
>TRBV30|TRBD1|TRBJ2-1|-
CAWRGTTGVHNNEQFF
TGTGCCTGGAGGGGCACGACAGGGGTCCATAACAATGAGCAGTTCTTC
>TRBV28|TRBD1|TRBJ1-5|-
CASRRPGQGNQPQHF
TGTGCCAGCAGACGACCGGGACAGGGAAATCAGCCCCAGCATTTT
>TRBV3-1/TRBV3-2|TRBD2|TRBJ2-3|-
CASTAGGTDTQYF
TGTGCCAGCACCGCGGGAGGAACAGATACGCAGTATTTT
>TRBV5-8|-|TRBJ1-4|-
CASSFGFGRREKLFF
TGTGCCAGCAGCTTTGGTTTTGGGAGGCGAGAAAAACTGTTTTTT
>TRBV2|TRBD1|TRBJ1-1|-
CASSYYQGDRTEAFF
TGTGCCAGCAGTTACTACCAGGGGGATCGCACTGAAGCTTTCTTT
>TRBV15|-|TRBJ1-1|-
CATSSGLLGTEAFF
TGTGCCACCAGCAGTGGACTTTTGGGCACTGAAGCTTTCTTT
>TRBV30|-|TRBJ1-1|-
CAWSDRVTEAFF
TGTGCCTGGAGTGACAGGGTGACTGAAGCTTTCTTT
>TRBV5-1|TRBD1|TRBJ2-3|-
CASSHRPGGNTDTQYF
TGCGCCAGCAGCCACCGCCCAGGGGGCAACACAGATACGCAGTATTTT
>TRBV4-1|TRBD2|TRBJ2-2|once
CASSQGLAGTGELFF
TGCGCCAGCAGCCAAGGGCTAGCGGGCACCGGGGAGCTGTTTTTT
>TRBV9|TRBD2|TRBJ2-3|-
CASSAHIAGSTDTQYF
TGTGCCAGCAGCGCCCACATAGCGGGCAGCACAGATACGCAGTATTTT
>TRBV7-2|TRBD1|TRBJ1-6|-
CASSRDRGHSPLHF
TGTGCCAGCAGCAGGGACAGGGGGCACTCACCCCTCCACTTT
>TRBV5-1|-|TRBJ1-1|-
CASSLEPGTEAFF
TGCGCCAGCAGCTTGGAGCCAGGGACTGAAGCTTTCTTT
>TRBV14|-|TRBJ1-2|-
CASSQESTGKTF
TGTGCCAGCAGCCAAGAATCGACAGGCAAAACCTTC
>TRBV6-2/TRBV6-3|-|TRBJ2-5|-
CASSHVAGEPSYQETQYF
TGTGCCAGCAGTCACGTGGCAGGGGAACCGTCGTACCAAGAGACCCAGTACTTC
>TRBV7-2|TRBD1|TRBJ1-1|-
CASSTTGMGTEAFF
TGTGCCAGCAGCACGACAGGGATGGGCACTGAAGCTTTCTTT
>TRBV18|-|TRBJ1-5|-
CASSPRAGDRSNQPQHF
TGTGCCAGCTCACCACGTGCAGGGGATCGGAGCAATCAGCCCCAGCATTTT
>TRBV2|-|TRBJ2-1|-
CASSRQTHNEQFF
TGTGCCAGCAGCAGACAGACCCACAATGAGCAGTTCTTC
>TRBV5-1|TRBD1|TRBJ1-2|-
CASSQSGQGSNGYTF
TGCGCCAGCAGCCAGTCGGGACAGGGGAGCAATGGCTACACCTTC
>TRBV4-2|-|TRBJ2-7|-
CASSQDQARGYEQYF
TGTGCCAGCAGCCAAGACCAAGCCAGGGGATACGAGCAGTACTTC